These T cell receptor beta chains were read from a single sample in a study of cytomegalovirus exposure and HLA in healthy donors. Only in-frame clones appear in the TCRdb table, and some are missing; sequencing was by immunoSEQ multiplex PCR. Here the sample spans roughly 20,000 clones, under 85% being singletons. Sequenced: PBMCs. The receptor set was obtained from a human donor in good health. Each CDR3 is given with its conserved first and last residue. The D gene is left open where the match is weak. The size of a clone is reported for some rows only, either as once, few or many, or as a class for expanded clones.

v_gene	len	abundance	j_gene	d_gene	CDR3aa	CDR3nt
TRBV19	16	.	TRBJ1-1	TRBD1	CASCAGTGGLSTEAFF	TGTGCCAGTTGTGCCGGGACAGGGGGCTTAAGCACTGAAGCTTTCTTT
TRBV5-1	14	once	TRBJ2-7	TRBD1	CASSASRDRDEQYF	TGCGCCAGCAGCGCGTCCCGGGACAGGGACGAGCAGTACTTC
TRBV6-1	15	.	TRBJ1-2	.	CASSDFTGPNYGYTF	TGTGCCAGCAGTGATTTTACAGGGCCCAACTATGGCTACACCTTC
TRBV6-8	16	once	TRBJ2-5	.	CASRTLRVAAEETQYF	TGTGCCAGCAGAACACTCAGGGTGGCCGCCGAAGAGACCCAGTACTTC
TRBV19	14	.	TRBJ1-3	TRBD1	CASNLDRTGNTIYF	TGTGCCAGTAATCTGGACAGGACTGGAAACACCATATATTTT
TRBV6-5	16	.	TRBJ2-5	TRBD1	CASSSRTGRGWETQYF	TGTGCCAGCAGTTCCCGGACAGGGAGAGGATGGGAGACCCAGTACTTC
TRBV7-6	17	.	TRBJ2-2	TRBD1	CASSSRRTGVNTGELFF	TGTGCCAGCAGCTCCCGTCGGACAGGGGTAAACACCGGGGAGCTGTTTTTT
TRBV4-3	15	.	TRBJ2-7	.	CASSRDRLSSYEQYF	TGCGCCAGCAGCCGCGACAGGCTAAGCTCCTACGAGCAGTACTTC
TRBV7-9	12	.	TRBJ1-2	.	CASRLGGGGYTF	TGTGCCAGCCGCTTGGGGGGGGGCGGCTACACCTTC
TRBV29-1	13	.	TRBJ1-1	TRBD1	CSVEDRVNTEAFF	TGCAGCGTTGAGGACAGGGTAAACACTGAAGCTTTCTTT
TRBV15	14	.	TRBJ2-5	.	CATSASRLEETQYF	TGTGCCACCAGTGCGTCGCGCCTAGAGGAGACCCAGTACTTC
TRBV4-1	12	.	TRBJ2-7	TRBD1	CASSQTGYEQYF	TGCGCCAGCAGCCAGACAGGGTACGAGCAGTACTTC
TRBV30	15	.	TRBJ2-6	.	CAWGRGPGGANVLTF	TGTGCCTGGGGCAGGGGACCGGGCGGGGCCAACGTCCTGACTTTC
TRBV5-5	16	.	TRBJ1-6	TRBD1	CASSFSQGADNSPLHF	TGTGCCAGCAGCTTCAGTCAGGGGGCTGATAATTCACCCCTCCACTTT
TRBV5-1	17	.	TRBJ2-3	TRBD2	CASSLSASGDPQDTQYF	TGCGCCAGCAGCTTGTCTGCTAGCGGGGATCCACAAGATACGCAGTATTTT
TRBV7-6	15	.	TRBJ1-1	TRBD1	CASSLGTGVAGEAFF	TGTGCCAGCAGCTTAGGGACAGGGGTGGCAGGCGAAGCTTTCTTT
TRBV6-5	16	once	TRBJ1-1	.	CASSYSSTGGTTEAFF	TGTGCCAGCAGTTACTCCTCTACCGGGGGAACAACTGAAGCTTTCTTT
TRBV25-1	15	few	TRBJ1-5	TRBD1	CASSATGGGGQPQHF	TGTGCCAGCAGTGCGACAGGGGGCGGGGGTCAGCCCCAGCATTTT
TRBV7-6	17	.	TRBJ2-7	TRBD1	CASSSSTSWTGAYEQYF	TGTGCCAGCAGCTCGTCGACGTCGTGGACAGGGGCCTACGAGCAGTACTTC
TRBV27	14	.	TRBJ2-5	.	CASSQGQYQETQYF	TGTGCCAGCAGCCAGGGCCAGTACCAAGAGACCCAGTACTTC
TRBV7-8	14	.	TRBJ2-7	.	CASSRSRGEVEQYF	TGTGCCAGCAGCCGATCACGAGGGGAGGTTGAGCAGTACTTC
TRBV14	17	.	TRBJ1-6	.	CASSHGRRVTPNSPLHF	TGTGCCAGCAGCCACGGCCGCCGGGTCACCCCCAATTCACCCCTCCACTTT
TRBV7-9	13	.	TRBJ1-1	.	CASSFPGDTEAFF	TGTGCCAGCAGCTTCCCAGGGGACACTGAAGCTTTCTTT
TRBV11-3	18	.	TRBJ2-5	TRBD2	CASSLGALAGIGGETQYF	TGTGCCAGCAGCTTAGGGGCTCTAGCGGGAATTGGAGGCGAGACCCAGTACTTC
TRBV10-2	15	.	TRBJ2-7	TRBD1	CASSEPGQGPYEQYF	TGCGCCAGCAGTGAGCCCGGACAGGGGCCCTACGAGCAGTACTTC
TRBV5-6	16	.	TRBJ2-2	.	CASTMRGQGYTGELFF	TGTGCCAGCACCATGAGGGGTCAGGGGTATACCGGGGAGCTGTTTTTT
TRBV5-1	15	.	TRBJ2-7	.	CASSPGHRTQYEQYF	TGCGCCAGCAGCCCCGGACACCGGACCCAGTACGAGCAGTACTTC
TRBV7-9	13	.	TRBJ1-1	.	CASSSYMNTEAFF	TGTGCCAGCAGCTCTTATATGAACACTGAAGCTTTCTTT
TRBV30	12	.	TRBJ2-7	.	CAWSSGLWWLNF	TGTGCCTGGAGTAGCGGGTTGTGGTGGTTAAACTTC
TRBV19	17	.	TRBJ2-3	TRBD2	CASSIDLSGGALGTQYF	TGTGCCAGTAGTATAGATCTAAGCGGGGGGGCCTTGGGTACGCAGTATTTT
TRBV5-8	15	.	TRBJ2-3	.	CASSLAPAPGNTQYF	TGTGCCAGCAGCTTGGCCCCCGCCCCCGGGAATACGCAGTATTTT
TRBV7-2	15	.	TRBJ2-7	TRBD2	CASSAQRTSLYEQYF	TGTGCCAGCTCTGCCCAGAGGACTAGCCTCTACGAGCAGTACTTC
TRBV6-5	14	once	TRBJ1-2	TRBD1	CASSLTGASGGYTF	TGTGCCAGCAGTCTCACAGGGGCCAGCGGTGGCTACACCTTC
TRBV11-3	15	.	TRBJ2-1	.	CASSDRLSSYNEQFF	TGTGCCAGCAGCGACAGACTGAGCTCCTACAATGAGCAGTTCTTC
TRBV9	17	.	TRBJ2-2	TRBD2	CASSFLAGASNTGELFF	TGTGCCAGCAGCTTCCTAGCGGGGGCCAGTAACACCGGGGAGCTGTTTTTT
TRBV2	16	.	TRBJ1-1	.	CASSAEGWDGGTEAFF	TGTGCCAGCAGTGCCGAGGGGTGGGACGGGGGGACTGAAGCTTTCTTT
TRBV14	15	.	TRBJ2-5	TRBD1	CASSPGQAHQETQYF	TGTGCCAGCAGCCCCGGACAGGCCCACCAAGAGACCCAGTACTTC
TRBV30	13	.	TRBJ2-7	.	CACSGGNSYEQYF	TGTGCCTGTTCTGGCGGGAACTCCTACGAGCAGTACTTC
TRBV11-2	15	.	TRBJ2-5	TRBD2	CASSLEAGGGETQYF	TGTGCCAGCAGCTTAGAGGCGGGGGGCGGAGAGACCCAGTACTTC
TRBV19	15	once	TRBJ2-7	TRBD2	CASSIRTSGTYEQYF	TGTGCCAGTAGTATTCGGACTAGCGGGACCTACGAGCAGTACTTC